Listed below are T cell receptor beta chains from one sample, sequenced in a study of T cell responses to AZD1222 COVID-19 vaccine. TCRdb keeps only in-frame clones here, not all; method: immunoSEQ multiplex PCR. The sample shows around 130,000 clones, 90% of them seen only once. The source was peripheral blood, collected 28 days after the second dose of the MenACWY control vaccine. These receptors were taken from an adult who received the MenACWY meningococcal vaccine as a control. CDR3s include the opening cysteine and the closing phenylalanine or tryptophan.

V: TRBV6-5; CDR3: CASRGGQGIYEQYF
V: TRBV2; CDR3: CASSAGTVPNEKLFF
V: TRBV18; CDR3: CASSPSEVYGYTF
V: TRBV6-5; CDR3: CAAAAGETTGELFF
V: TRBV5-1; CDR3: CASSRAGTGVLNTEAFF
V: TRBV4-1; CDR3: CASSPRDRTLYSTDTQYF
V: TRBV25-1; CDR3: CANSDEQYSNQPQHF
V: TRBV5-5; CDR3: CASSSPGTTNEKLFF
V: TRBV10-2; CDR3: CASSDYLAGGPTDTQYF
V: TRBV7-2; CDR3: CASSLASREDGYTF
V: TRBV6-5; CDR3: CASRLDRLNTEAFF
V: TRBV19; CDR3: CASSIPTSGSGSTGELFF
V: TRBV15; CDR3: CATSETGSAYEQYF
V: TRBV6-5; CDR3: CASTFSGAYGYTF
V: TRBV10-2; CDR3: CASSATGTETQYF
V: TRBV5-5; CDR3: CASSLAGQRNTEAFF
V: TRBV7-2; CDR3: CASSLREGSEAFF
V: TRBV7-2; CDR3: CASSFERTGAAGQYF
V: TRBV27; CDR3: CATRLAEHYEQYF
V: TRBV6-5; CDR3: CASSSWTGASFYGYTF
V: TRBV15; CDR3: CATSRFGTGGYEQYF
V: TRBV5-1; CDR3: CASSPIAGRETQYF
V: TRBV19; CDR3: CASSTRDRGSYNSPLHF
V: TRBV5-8; CDR3: CASSLEWTGTEYGYTF
V: TRBV25-1; CDR3: CASSVYTGELFF
V: TRBV27; CDR3: CASSSGQGKHEQFF
V: TRBV19; CDR3: CASSLLAGTYNEQFF
V: TRBV7-9; CDR3: CASSSFAGNEKLFF
V: TRBV3-1/TRBV3-2; CDR3: CASSQPAASPSILVMGLDQPQHF
V: TRBV7-2; CDR3: CASSYSGRTDTQYF
V: TRBV6-6; CDR3: CASSYLRTGGNGYTF
V: TRBV10-2; CDR3: CASREVGELFF
V: TRBV5-4; CDR3: CASSLAKQGNEKLFF
V: TRBV6-5; CDR3: CASKDRHYGYTF
V: TRBV5-1; CDR3: CASSLDHPNTQYF
V: TRBV15; CDR3: CATSRNRALGSYNEQFF
V: TRBV4-2; CDR3: CASSRQLGGRMNTEAFF
V: TRBV29-1; CDR3: CSVERHEQYF
V: TRBV5-1; CDR3: CASSVDGGNQPQHF
V: TRBV19; CDR3: CASSGPAGGYTGELFF
V: TRBV28; CDR3: CASRSPTGNTEAFF
V: TRBV28; CDR3: CASSSGLDQETQYF
V: TRBV9; CDR3: CASSPPSGRAYEQYF
V: TRBV9; CDR3: CASSVGVAGDYEQYF
V: TRBV28; CDR3: CASSLGQSTDTQYF
V: TRBV7-2; CDR3: CASSLAPYEQYF
V: TRBV23-1; CDR3: CASSPKTGPQETQYF
V: TRBV11-2; CDR3: CASSERALREQYF
V: TRBV6-2/TRBV6-3; CDR3: CASRPRQGGSNTEAFF
V: TRBV6-5; CDR3: CASSYSPSGEQFF
V: TRBV7-6; CDR3: CASSWGGLNNEQFF
V: TRBV13; CDR3: CASSLRTHQETQYF
V: TRBV27; CDR3: CASSLEGTTTDTQYF
V: TRBV30; CDR3: CASSGQAYEQYF
V: TRBV5-6; CDR3: CASSSVRAGASSYEQYF
V: TRBV11-2; CDR3: CASSPRQGLNTEAFF
V: TRBV7-9; CDR3: CASSLLAGNEKLFF
V: TRBV6-5; CDR3: CASSYRTGNVAEAFF
V: TRBV15; CDR3: CATSREQGGSTEAFF
V: TRBV5-1; CDR3: CASSFRDRGLTEAFF